The 6 T cell receptor beta chains listed next were all sequenced from one sample in a study of human T cells and chemical hapten exposure. TCRdb re-analysed the RACE reads in MiXCR, keeping a single row per CDR3 protein. Of roughly 200,000 distinct CDR3 sequences in the sample, approximately 26% were seen once. The sample's time point: patch test 3, about 24 weeks after DPC sensitization. The treatment here: therapeutic diphenylcyclopropenone sensitization with weekly scalp DPC. Sequences were derived from whole blood, sampled in connection with sensitization to the hapten diphenylcyclopropenone (DPC). The receptors were gathered from a woman aged 40 to 49 with alopecia areata. Some clones in this sample may be carry-over from other donors' samples.

This clonotype was counted between two and nine times. The rearrangement links TRBV28 to TRBJ2-5; D remains ambiguous. The CDR3 is made up of 9 amino acids. V lost 5 bases, J lost 7 bases, and 2 bases lay in between. Per germline, CDR1 MDHEN and CDR2 SYDVKM. The CDR3 DNA reads TGTGCCAGCAGTCCGACCCAGTACTTC. Encoded protein: CASSPTQYF.

This clonotype was observed a few times. V is TRBV6-6 and J is TRBJ1-2; D gene ambiguous. Per germline, CDR1 MNHNY and CDR2 SVGAGI (reference sequence). Trimming pared 5 bases from V and 4 bases from J, leaving 5 bases between. CDR3 size: 11 residues. The CDR3 protein is CASSPTYGYTF. The CDR3 region has the DNA TGTGCCAGCAGTCCTACCTATGGCTACACCTTC.

The J gene is TRBJ2-7, the V gene TRBV7-2; 11 bases are a match to TRBD2. The V segment lost 1 base and the J segment 1 base; nucleotides outside the gene matches: 9. This CDR3 has 18 residues. The germline V gene encodes CDR1 SGHTA and CDR2 FQGNSA. In nucleotides, the CDR3 is TGTGCCAGCAGCTTAGGAGGTAGCGGGAGGGCCAGGTCCTACGAGCAGTACTTC. Protein: CASSLGGSGRARSYEQYF.

The chain carries TRBV20-1 and TRBJ2-5; D may be TRBD2 (6 bases). V gave up 6 bases and J gave up 5 bases, with 16 bases separating them. The germline V gene encodes CDR1 DFQATT and CDR2 SNEGSKA (reference sequence). CDR3 length: 13 amino acids. The CDR3 bases are TGCAGTGCGGCGGGTATAGCGGTTGAGACCCAGTACTTC. This sequence encodes CSAAGIAVETQYF.

This chain uses TRBV12-3 or TRBV12-4 with TRBJ2-7, with 8 positions matching TRBD2. Losses at the gene ends were 6 bases for V and 7 bases for J; bases not matched to a gene: 8. This CDR3 contains 13 residues. CDR3 sequence reads: CASSPQRGGEQYF. The CDR3 region has the DNA TGTGCCAGCAGCCCTCAACGGGGGGGGGAGCAGTACTTC.

The chain employs TRBV20-1 and TRBJ2-3; 9 bases align to TRBD2. Germline V gene lookup returns CDR1 DFQATT and CDR2 SNEGSKA (reference sequence). The CDR3 consists of 16 residues. Trimming took 1 base from V and 0 from J; bases not matched to a gene: 5. CDR3 region: CSARGLLAGSTDTQYF. As DNA, the CDR3 is TGCAGTGCTAGAGGGCTTCTAGCGGGAAGCACAGATACGCAGTATTTT.